Described below is a single T cell receptor beta chain sequence and its context. Its cognate antigen is unknown. The data originate from a study of cytomegalovirus exposure and HLA in healthy donors. Study-wide results and limits: Highly shared variants forming one cluster were likely a sequencing artifact. DRB1 showed the most TCR associations and HLA-C the fewest in a later analysis, as rates varied by HLA locus. TCR beta V segments were, for the most part, productive about 87% or about 30% of the time in an earlier analysis.

In the PCR, 60 Vbeta and 13 Jbeta primers were used. Repertoires were generated with immunoSEQ multiplex PCR, while TCRdb's copy carries only in-frame clones and drops some. The table records around 180,000 clones, about three quarters of them present only once. V lost 4 bases, J lost 2 bases, and 4 bases stayed unmatched. The CDR3 length is 15 residues. CDR1 is GTSNPN and CDR2 is SVGIG in the germline V gene (reference sequence). This TCR derives from a woman in her thirties or forties in good health and CMV-seronegative. The sequenced material came from PBMCs. The chain joins TRBV30 to TRBJ2-3, with 12 bases that match TRBD2. The CDR3 coding sequence is TGTGCCTGGACAACTAGCGGGAGGCTCACAGATACGCAGTATTTT. It yields the protein CAWTTSGRLTDTQYF.